The 17 T cell receptor beta chains below were found in one sample sequenced in a study of T cells after posttransplantation cyclophosphamide. The data were produced by immunoSEQ multiplex PCR, yet TCRdb's version contains in-frame clones alone and is incomplete. The sample records approximately 45,000 clones, almost 95% being singletons. Sequencing input: PBMCs. The receptors here all came from a woman aged 50 to 60 in good health and a related stem cell transplant donor.

The chain combines TRBV11-2 with TRBJ2-7; 13 positions agree with TRBD2. This CDR3 has 15 amino acids. V lost 4 bases, J lost 7 bases, and 7 bases stayed unmatched. The V gene's germline CDR1 is SGHAT and CDR2 FQNNGV. In nucleotides, the CDR3 is TGTGCCAGCAGCTCACTAGCGGGAGGGCCGTTGGAGCAGTACTTC. As protein: CASSSLAGGPLEQYF.

The chain couples TRBV28 to TRBJ2-1; TRBD1 aligns across 9 bases. J lost 1 base, V lost 7 bases, and 8 bases had no gene match. The CDR3 is 16 amino acids. Germline CDR1 reads MDHEN; CDR2 reads SYDVKM. The CDR3 DNA reads TGTGCCAGCAAACTTACGGGACAGGGTTCCTACAATGAGCAGTTCTTC. Translating gives CASKLTGQGSYNEQFF.

The sample holds a few counts of this clone. The V call is TRBV28, the J call TRBJ1-1; D is possibly TRBD1 (6 bases). Between the trimmed V and J ends, which lost 3 bases and 1 base, there was a span of 9 bases. The CDR3 length is 14 residues. The germline CDR1 and CDR2 sequences are MDHEN and SYDVKM. The CDR3 nucleotides read TGTGCCAGCAGTTTTGTAGGGGGGAACACTGAAGCTTTCTTT. As protein: CASSFVGGNTEAFF.

The rearrangement uses TRBV19 and TRBJ2-7; a possible D gene is TRBD2 (5 bases). Trimming removed 8 bases from V and 4 bases from J, with 15 bases in between. The CDR3 is made up of 13 amino acids. Germline V gene sequence: CDR1 LNHDA, CDR2 SQIVND (reference sequence). The CDR3 sequence: CASAVRETYEQYF. In DNA, the CDR3 is TGTGCCAGTGCCGTACGGGAAACTTACGAGCAGTACTTC. Together with reference TRBV19 and TRBJ2-7, the CDR3 gives the full variable domain: DGGITQSPKYLFRKEGQNVTLSCEQNLNHDAMYWYRQDPGQGLRLIYYSQIVNDFQKGDIAEGYSVSREKKESFPLTVTSAQKNPTAFYLCASAVRETYEQYFGPGTRLTVT.

V gene TRBV6-4 combines with J gene TRBJ1-1; 9 bases align to TRBD1. From germline, CDR1 is MRHNA and CDR2 SNTAGT. The ends lost 2 bases at V and 7 bases at J; junction bases unmatched: 2. The CDR3 consists of 13 residues. The CDR3 DNA is TGTGCCAGCAGTGACACAGGGGGCAATGAAGCTTTCTTT. Translation: CASSDTGGNEAFF.

The V and J genes are TRBV7-8 and TRBJ2-1; maybe TRBD2 (6 bases). In germline, CDR1 is SGHVS, CDR2 FQNEAQ. V was pared by 5 bases and J by 10 bases, with 18 bases between. The length of the CDR3 is 14 residues. The CDR3 is CASSALAVAGEQFF. CDR3 nucleotides: TGTGCCAGCAGCGCCCTGGCTGTGGCGGGAGAGCAGTTCTTC.

V gene TRBV11-2 combines with J gene TRBJ2-7; 10 nucleotides agree with TRBD1. CDR3 length: 16 residues. V was clipped by 0 bases and J by 2 bases; unmatched bases: 4. Looked up from germline, CDR1 is SGHAT and CDR2 is FQNNGV. CDR3 in amino acids: CASSLDPGQGTYEQYF. The CDR3 DNA reads as TGTGCCAGCAGCTTAGATCCGGGACAGGGGACCTACGAGCAGTACTTC. Full variable domain (outside the CDR3, taken from reference TRBV11-2 and TRBJ2-7): EAGVAQSPRYKIIEKRQSVAFWCNPISGHATLYWYQQILGQGPKLLIQFQNNGVVDDSQLPKDRFSAERLKGVDSTLKIQPAKLEDSAVYLCASSLDPGQGTYEQYFGPGTRLTVT.

The rearrangement uses TRBV6-1 and TRBJ2-2; 8 nucleotides match TRBD1. Germline V gene sequence: CDR1 MNHNS, CDR2 SASEGT. This CDR3 has 16 amino acids. Trimming took 2 bases from V and 5 from J; bases not matched to a gene: 7. Written as DNA, the CDR3 is TGTGCCAGCAGTGAAAGGGCAGGGGGCGCAACCGGGGAGCTGTTTTTT. Translated, it gives CASSERAGGATGELFF.

This clone has only a few counts. The genes are TRBV6-5 and TRBJ1-3, with D unclear. Germline V gives CDR1 MNHEY, CDR2 SVGAGI. With 3 bases removed from V and 0 bases from J, the gap between germline ends came to 6 bases. CDR3 length: 14 amino acids. CDR3 DNA sequence: TGTGCCAGCAGTTATGGGAGCTCTGGAAACACCATATATTTT. It is translated as CASSYGSSGNTIYF.

This chain connects TRBV5-1 to TRBJ2-1, with 12 bases identical to TRBD2. With V trimmed by 3 bases and J by 5 bases, 6 bases remained unmatched. This CDR3 is built from 16 residues. The germline CDR1 and CDR2 sequences are SGHRS and YFSETQ. The CDR3 DNA follows: TGCGCCAGCAGCTCCCTGACTAGCGGGAGCAACAATGAGCAGTTCTTC. This sequence encodes CASSSLTSGSNNEQFF.

A remark on this clone: At the DNA level, this CDR3 is encoded by other sequences in the same sample as well. The genes are TRBV5-1 and TRBJ1-2, with TRBD1 matching 9 bases. After removal of 4 bases from V and 5 bases from J, the junction contained 3 bases not matched to a gene. The CDR3 runs 13 residues. Per germline, CDR1 SGHRS and CDR2 YFSETQ. CDR3 in DNA: TGCGCCAGCAGCCCGGACAGGGGTTATGGCTACACCTTC. The encoded protein is CASSPDRGYGYTF.

The chain has TRBV5-1 and TRBJ1-2; possibly TRBD1 for D (6 bases). The CDR3 contains 15 residues. The germline CDR1 and CDR2 sequences are SGHRS and YFSETQ. V lost 0 bases, J lost 0 bases, and 9 bases lay in between. CDR3 loop: CASSLAGTPNYGYTF. The CDR3 DNA reads as TGCGCCAGCAGCTTGGCCGGGACACCTAACTATGGCTACACCTTC.

The chain combines TRBV19 with TRBJ2-2; no clear D. The CDR3 spans 14 residues. CDR1 is LNHDA and CDR2 is SQIVND in the germline V gene (reference sequence). V was pared by 6 bases and J by 4 bases, with 12 bases between. CDR3 DNA: TGTGCCAGTAGATTTCCAAGCGCCACCGGGGAGCTGTTTTTT. Encoded protein: CASRFPSATGELFF.

In its sample, this clone was seen once. The chain is built from TRBV27 and TRBJ1-1, with D hard to call. Germline-derived CDR1 and CDR2 are MNHEY and SMNVEV (reference sequence). This CDR3 has 16 amino acids. Trimming removed 5 bases from V and 0 bases from J, with 16 bases in between. Written as DNA, the CDR3 is TGTGCCAGCAGTCTCACGGCAGGTCCCTTGAACACTGAAGCTTTCTTT. Translated, it gives CASSLTAGPLNTEAFF.

The chain links TRBV6-6 to TRBJ1-2, with 9 bases aligning to TRBD1. CDR3 length: 14 amino acids. With 6 bases clipped from V and 3 bases from J, the junction kept 5 bases outside the gene matches. Per germline, CDR1 MNHNY and CDR2 SVGAGI (reference sequence). CDR3 coding DNA: TGTGCCAGCAGCTCACGGGACAGGGACTATGGCTACACCTTC. This sequence encodes CASSSRDRDYGYTF.

As concerns this clone: In the same sample, other DNA sequences code for this CDR3. The chain couples TRBV19 to TRBJ1-6; 9 bases are a match to TRBD1. The CDR3 covers 15 residues. V lost 6 bases to trimming and J lost 7 bases; unmatched junction nucleotides: 7. Looked up from germline, CDR1 is LNHDA and CDR2 is SQIVND (reference sequence). The CDR3 is CASRPPGQGNSPLHF. DNA for the CDR3: TGTGCCAGTAGACCTCCGGGACAGGGCAATTCACCCCTCCACTTT.

The chain recombines TRBV5-4 with TRBJ2-7; 8 positions match TRBD1. The V segment lost 2 bases and the J segment 4 bases; nucleotides outside the gene matches: 5. This CDR3 is built from 14 residues. In germline, CDR1 is SGHNT, CDR2 YYREEE (reference sequence). CDR3 amino acids: CASSLQGVTYEQYF. CDR3 nucleotides: TGTGCCAGCAGCTTACAGGGGGTTACGTACGAGCAGTACTTC.